The 25 T cell receptor beta chains reported below all come from one sample, sequenced in a study of CD8+CD57+ T cells in acquired aplastic anemia. Patients selected for sequencing had displayed CD8+CD57+ cell expansion by flow cytometry. For CDR3 and TCR beta VDJ profiling, genomic DNA was the template used. TCRdb passed the reads through MiXCR, listing each CDR3 protein once. The sample includes 220,000 or so distinct CDR3 sequences, more than 55% seen only once; the top ten take about three fifths. The material sequenced was sorted CD4+, CD8+, or CD8+CD57+ T cells (not recorded which) from PBMCs. Receptors originate from a human donor with aplastic anemia.

CDR3 nucleotides: TGTGCCAGCAGCTTCCGGGTGTCCCATAATTCACCCCTCCACTTT. Its translation: CASSFRVSHNSPLHF. The J gene is TRBJ1-6, the V gene TRBV5-8; no clear D gene. The CDR3 sequence is 15 residues long. Germline V gene sequence: CDR1 SGHTS, CDR2 YDEGEE. Trimming took off 2 bases at V and 5 bases at J, with 11 bases between the two ends.

This clonotype showed up just once. This sequence joins TRBV12-3 or TRBV12-4 and TRBJ2-4; TRBD2 matches 7 bases. V lost 6 bases to trimming and J lost 9 bases; unmatched junction nucleotides: 11. The CDR3 extends over 14 amino acids. Written as DNA, the CDR3 is TGTGCCAGCAGCGTAGACGGGGGGAGTGGCATTCAGTACTTC. Translating it yields CASSVDGGSGIQYF.

The chain carries TRBV6-5 and TRBJ1-1; 7 bases are a match to TRBD1. The CDR3 contains 14 residues. CDR1 is MNHEY and CDR2 is SVGAGI in the germline V gene. After removal of 5 bases from V and 7 bases from J, the junction contained 10 bases not matched to a gene. DNA for the CDR3: TGTGCCAGCAGTAAACAGGGGCGAGATGATGAAGCTTTCTTT. Translated, it gives CASSKQGRDDEAFF.

This chain links TRBV24-1 with TRBJ1-1; maybe TRBD1 (5 bases). The ends were cut back, 7 bases at V and 3 bases at J, with 14 bases in the middle. Germline assignment: CDR1 KGHDR and CDR2 SFDVKD. CDR3 length: 14 residues. In DNA, the CDR3 is TGTGCCACCAGAAAACAGGACGGGGACACTGAAGCTTTCTTT. It encodes CATRKQDGDTEAFF.

The chain recombines TRBV20-1 with TRBJ2-3; either TRBD1 or TRBD2 may supply D (5 bases each). This CDR3 has 14 residues. Looked up from germline, CDR1 is DFQATT and CDR2 is SNEGSKA (reference sequence). V was shortened by 6 bases and J by 1 base, with 14 bases between the two germline ends. The CDR3 spells CSAITWDRTDTQYF. Here the CDR3 DNA reads TGCAGTGCCATAACCTGGGACCGCACAGATACGCAGTATTTT.

The chain couples TRBV4-3 to TRBJ2-3; D remains unclear. V was clipped by 0 bases and J by 3 bases, with 13 bases between them. Per germline, CDR1 LGHNA and CDR2 YSLEER. This CDR3 comprises 16 residues. The CDR3 nucleotides read TGCGCCAGCAGCCAAGATCTGGGTAGACGAACAGATACGCAGTATTTT. Amino acid sequence: CASSQDLGRRTDTQYF.

The genes are TRBV5-1 and TRBJ2-7; D is uncertain. Deletions cut 0 bases from V and 0 bases from J, with 10 bases between. Germline-derived CDR1 and CDR2 are SGHRS and YFSETQ. The CDR3 is made up of 15 amino acids. CDR3 in DNA: TGCGCCAGCAGCTTGGGGGGTGGGAACTCCTACGAGCAGTACTTC. It codes for CASSLGGGNSYEQYF.

This chain links TRBV5-4 with TRBJ1-2; perhaps TRBD1 as D (6 bases). Trimming removed 0 bases from V and 7 bases from J, with 13 bases in between. Germline CDR1 and CDR2: SGHNT and YYREEE (reference sequence). The CDR3 totals 14 residues. The CDR3 region has the DNA TGTGCCAGCAGCTTGGCGGCAGGGGCGGGTGGCTACACCTTC. Translating gives CASSLAAGAGGYTF. Together with reference TRBV5-4 and TRBJ1-2, the CDR3 gives the full variable domain: ETGVTQSPTHLIKTRGQQVTLRCSSQSGHNTVSWYQQALGQGPQFIFQYYREEENGRGNFPPRFSGLQFPNYSSELNVNALELDDSALYLCASSLAAGAGGYTFGSGTRLTVV.

This clonotype was picked up many times. The chain recombines TRBV6-6 with TRBJ1-1, with D unresolved. Germline V gene sequence: CDR1 MNHNY, CDR2 SVGAGI (reference sequence). This CDR3 is 13 amino acids long. CDR3 in DNA: TGTGTCATCCAGTCGGATATGAACACTGAAGCTTTCTTT. Protein: CVIQSDMNTEAFF.

This clonotype appeared a single time. This rearrangement joins TRBV7-6 to TRBJ2-7; TRBD1 matches at 8 bases. Unmatched junction bases numbered 8, after V lost 2 bases and J lost 5 bases. CDR1 is SGHVS, CDR2 FNYEAQ, per germline. The length of the CDR3 is 15 residues. The CDR3 sequence: CASSLLAGGKDEQYF. In nucleotides, the CDR3 is TGTGCCAGCAGCTTACTGGCAGGGGGCAAGGACGAGCAGTACTTC.

As for this clonotype: Its ends do not fully match the called genes, so a read error is possible. This chain connects TRBV5-1 to TRBJ2-3; 9 nucleotides match TRBD2. The CDR3 is 16 residues long. Germline assignment: CDR1 SGHRS and CDR2 YFSETQ. Here the CDR3 reads CASSLAAGGATDTQYF. CDR3 bases: TGTGCCAGCAGCTTAGCAGCGGGGGGTGCGACAGATACGCAGTATTTT.

CDR3 sequence (DNA): TGTGCCAGCATCAGTCCTGAGGGCGAGCAGTACTTC. It specifies CASISPEGEQYF. V and J are TRBV7-9 and TRBJ2-7; a weak D match, TRBD2 (5 bases). V was shortened by 7 bases and J by 6 bases, with 13 bases between the two germline ends. The CDR3 is 12 residues long. Germline CDR1 reads SEHNR; CDR2 reads FQNEAQ (reference sequence).

J is TRBJ2-5 and V is TRBV2; 12 bases are shared with TRBD1. CDR3 length equals 16 residues. The germline V gene has CDR1 SNHLY and CDR2 FYNNEI. Trimming removed 6 bases from V and 4 bases from J; junction bases left unmatched: 9. CDR3 residues: CASSLGDRGLGETQYF. The CDR3 coding sequence is TGTGCCAGCAGCTTAGGGGACAGGGGGCTAGGAGAGACCCAGTACTTC.

V gene TRBV7-2 combines with J gene TRBJ1-1; maybe TRBD1 (5 bases). V dropped 1 base and J dropped 2 bases, with 11 bases sitting between them. Germline V gene lookup returns CDR1 SGHTA and CDR2 FQGNSA. The CDR3 has 15 residues. CDR3 protein: CASSLGGAGNTEAFF. DNA for the CDR3: TGTGCCAGCAGCTTAGGAGGGGCGGGAAACACTGAAGCTTTCTTT.

This chain joins TRBV12-3 or TRBV12-4 and TRBJ1-5; unclear D gene. V was cut by 7 bases and J by 5 bases, with 9 bases left in between. The CDR3 runs to 12 residues. CDR3 sequence (DNA): TGTGCCAGCACGGTGTGGGATCAGCCCCAGCATTTT. This sequence encodes CASTVWDQPQHF.

In this sample, this clonotype turned up a few times. The rearrangement links TRBV10-3 to TRBJ2-7; TRBD2 aligns across 14 bases. Germline assignment: CDR1 ENHRY and CDR2 SYGVKD. CDR3 length: 15 residues. Losses at the gene ends were 5 bases for V and 6 bases for J; bases not matched to a gene: 6. For the CDR3, the DNA is TGTGCCATCAGTCTTAATGGACTAGCGGGAGGCGAGCAGTACTTC. This encodes CAISLNGLAGGEQYF.

The chain combines TRBV15 with TRBJ2-2, with D perhaps TRBD2 (7 bases). CDR1 and CDR2 (germline): LNHNV, YYDKDF (reference sequence). V was trimmed by 1 base and J by 6 bases, leaving 12 bases between them. The CDR3 totals 15 residues. The CDR3 here is CATSRARGAAGELFF. CDR3 DNA: TGTGCCACCAGCAGAGCACGGGGGGCAGCCGGGGAGCTGTTTTTT. The entire variable domain, with the rest obtained from reference TRBV15 and TRBJ2-2, is as follows: DAMVIQNPRYQVTQFGKPVTLSCSQTLNHNVMYWYQQKSSQAPKLLFHYYDKDFNNEADTPDNFQSRRPNTSFCFLDIRSPGLGDTAMYLCATSRARGAAGELFFGEGSRLTVL.

This clonotype was picked up a small number of times. The chain has TRBV10-1 and TRBJ1-1, with 7 bases matching TRBD1. The CDR3 has 14 residues. V shed 3 bases, J shed 10 bases, and the junction held 11 bases outside the gene matches. Germline CDR1 reads WNHNN; CDR2 reads SYGVQD (reference sequence). The CDR3 nucleotides read TGCGCCAGCAGTGAAGGGACAGTCCCGTTAGGAGCTTTCTTT. Translation gives CASSEGTVPLGAFF.

This clonotype was observed a handful of times. J is TRBJ2-2 and V is TRBV7-9; weak D call: TRBD1 (5 bases). Germline CDR1 reads SEHNR; CDR2 reads FQNEAQ (reference sequence). Trimming left V 4 bases short and J 4 bases short, with 10 bases between. The CDR3 runs 14 residues. In DNA, the CDR3 is TGTGCCAGCAGCTCTAGGGGATTCACCGGGGAGCTGTTTTTT. It yields the protein CASSSRGFTGELFF.

This chain joins TRBV12-3 or TRBV12-4 and TRBJ2-7, with TRBD2 as a possible D gene (6 bases). This CDR3 comprises 15 residues. V was cut by 3 bases and J by 2 bases, with 14 bases left in between. In nucleotides, the CDR3 is TGTGCCAGCAGTTTTGCCGGGAGAATAGCCTACGAGCAGTACTTC. This sequence encodes CASSFAGRIAYEQYF.

This clonotype has only a few counts. The gene calls are TRBV7-9 and TRBJ2-1; TRBD2 agrees at 11 bases. The CDR3 sequence is 15 residues long. CDR1 is SEHNR and CDR2 is FQNEAQ in the germline V gene (reference sequence). Unmatched junction bases numbered 2, after V lost 1 base and J lost 6 bases. The CDR3 is CASSLGSGRANEQFF. DNA for the CDR3: TGTGCCAGCAGCTTAGGTAGCGGGAGGGCCAATGAGCAGTTCTTC.

V usage is TRBV10-2 and J usage is TRBJ1-4; maybe TRBD1 (5 bases). The CDR3 length is 15 residues. The V end was cut by 0 bases, the J end by 8 bases, with 13 bases between. Germline-derived CDR1 and CDR2 are WSHSY and SAAADI. CDR3 DNA: TGCGCCAGCAGTGAGTCCGGGGGAGGTGAAGAAAAACTGTTTTTT. It translates to CASSESGGGEEKLFF.

The chain recombines TRBV24-1 with TRBJ1-3, with 10 nucleotides matching TRBD1. The CDR3 runs to 15 residues. Losses at the gene ends were 6 bases for V and 2 bases for J; bases not matched to a gene: 3. The V gene's germline CDR1 is KGHDR and CDR2 SFDVKD. The CDR3 spells CATSRGTGAGNTIYF. The CDR3 DNA follows: TGTGCCACCAGTAGAGGGACAGGGGCTGGAAACACCATATATTTT.

This clonotype has only a few counts. The chain has TRBV7-3 and TRBJ2-7, with D tentatively TRBD1 (5 bases). Germline V CDR1 and CDR2: SGHTA, FQGTGA. V shed 10 bases and J shed 5 bases, with 24 bases lying between them. The CDR3 has 15 amino acids. This CDR3 reads CANQTTDSLSDEQYF. DNA of the CDR3: TGTGCCAACCAAACAACAGACAGCCTTTCGGACGAGCAGTACTTC.

About this clonotype: At one end, the junction sequence differs from germline, possibly due to a read error. The chain couples TRBV10-3 to TRBJ1-2; TRBD1 is a possible D gene (6 bases). There are 14 residues in the CDR3. Germline values: CDR1 ENHRY, CDR2 SYGVKD. DNA for the CDR3: TGTGCCAGCAGTTGGGGGGACAAGAGGGCAGGCTACACCTTC. It yields the protein CASSWGDKRAGYTF.